This T cell receptor (beta chain) derives from a study of post-analysis software for immune sequencing data. The study, taken as a whole, reports: By F measure, strong co-clustering occurred among samples prepared in the same batch.

The CDR3 sequence is 13 residues long. Per germline, CDR1 KGHDR and CDR2 SFDVKD. V dropped 4 bases and J dropped 8 bases, with 13 bases sitting between them. This clonotype has just a few counts. The antigen is undetermined. Unique molecular identifiers tagged the TCR beta cDNA libraries. TCRdb used MiXCR to reprocess the PCR reads, holding one entry per CDR3 protein. Found here are roughly 160,000 distinct CDR3 sequences, roughly 34% of them singletons; the top ten hold 25% to 35%. This chain uses TRBV24-1 with TRBJ1-1; possible D gene TRBD1, 6 bases. The sequence derives from a girl aged 5 to 17 with multiple sclerosis. Source: blood, taken after autologous hematopoietic stem cell transplantation. The CDR3 sequence: CATSEPGTKEAFF. The CDR3 DNA reads as TGTGCCACCAGTGAACCCGGGACAAAAGAAGCTTTCTTT.